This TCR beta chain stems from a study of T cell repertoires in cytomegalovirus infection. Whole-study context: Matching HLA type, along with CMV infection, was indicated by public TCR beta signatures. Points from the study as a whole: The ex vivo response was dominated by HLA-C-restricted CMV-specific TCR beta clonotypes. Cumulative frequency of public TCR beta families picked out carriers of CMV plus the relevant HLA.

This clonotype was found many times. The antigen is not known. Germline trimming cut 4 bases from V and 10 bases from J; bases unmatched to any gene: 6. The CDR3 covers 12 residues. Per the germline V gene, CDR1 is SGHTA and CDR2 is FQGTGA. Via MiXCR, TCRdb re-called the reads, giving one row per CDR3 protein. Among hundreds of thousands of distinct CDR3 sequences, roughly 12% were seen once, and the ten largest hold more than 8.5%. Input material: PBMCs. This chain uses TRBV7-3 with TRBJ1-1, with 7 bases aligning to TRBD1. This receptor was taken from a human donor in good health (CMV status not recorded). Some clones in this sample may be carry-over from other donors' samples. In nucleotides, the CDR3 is TGTGCCAGCAGCTCGAAGACAGGGACAGCTTTCTTT. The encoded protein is CASSSKTGTAFF.